This note documents a single TCR beta chain sequence. Its cognate antigen is unknown. The data are from a study of T cell clonotyping in hematopoietic cell transplantation. Here immunoSEQ multiplex PCR was the method, and the copy in TCRdb shows in-frame clones only, minus some. The data show fewer than 7,000 clones, with roughly 32% seen just once and 15% to 20% held by the top ten. Recipients were bled about 28 days pretransplant and at posttransplant days 30, 100, 180. Study conclusions and caveats: Pathologically expanded recipient clonotypes increased progressively from day 30 to day 180 as diversity fell.

The CDR3 extends over 12 amino acids. The ends were cut back, 8 bases at V and 0 bases at J, with 5 bases in the middle. CDR1 MNHEY and CDR2 SVGAGI come from the germline V gene. This specimen consisted of peripheral blood mononuclear cells, obtained 30 days after allogeneic stem cell transplant. The source is a female patient in her fifties or sixties who had an allogeneic stem cell transplant from an unrelated donor, so the T cells may come from the graft donor. Some clones in this sample may be carry-over from other donors' samples. V is TRBV6-5 and J is TRBJ1-3; D gene unclear. The CDR3 loop is CASFSSGNTIYF. CDR3 bases: TGTGCCAGCTTTAGCTCTGGAAACACCATATATTTT.